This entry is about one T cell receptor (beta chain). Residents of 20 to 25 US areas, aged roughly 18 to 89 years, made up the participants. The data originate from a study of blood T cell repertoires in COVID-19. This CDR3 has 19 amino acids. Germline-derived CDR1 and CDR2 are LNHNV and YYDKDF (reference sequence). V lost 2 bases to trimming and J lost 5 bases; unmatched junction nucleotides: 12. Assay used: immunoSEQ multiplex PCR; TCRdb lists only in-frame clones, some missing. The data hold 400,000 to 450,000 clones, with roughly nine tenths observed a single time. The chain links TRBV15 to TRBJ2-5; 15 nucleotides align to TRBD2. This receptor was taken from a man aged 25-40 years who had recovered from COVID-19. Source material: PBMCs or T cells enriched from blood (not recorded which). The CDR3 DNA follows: TGTGCCACCAGCAGATCCATCAGGACTAGCGGGAGGGCCAGGGAGACCCAGTACTTC. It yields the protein CATSRSIRTSGRARETQYF.